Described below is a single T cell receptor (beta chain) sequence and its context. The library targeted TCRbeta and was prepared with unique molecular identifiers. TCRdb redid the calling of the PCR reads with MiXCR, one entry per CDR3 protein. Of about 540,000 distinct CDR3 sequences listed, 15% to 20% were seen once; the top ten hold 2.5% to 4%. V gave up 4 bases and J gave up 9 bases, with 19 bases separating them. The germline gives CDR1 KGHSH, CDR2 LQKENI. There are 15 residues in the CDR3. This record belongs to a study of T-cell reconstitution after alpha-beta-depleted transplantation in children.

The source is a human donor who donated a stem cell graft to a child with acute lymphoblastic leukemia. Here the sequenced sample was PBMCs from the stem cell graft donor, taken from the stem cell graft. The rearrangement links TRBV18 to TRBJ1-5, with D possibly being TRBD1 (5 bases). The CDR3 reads CASSLNSQGYWPQHF. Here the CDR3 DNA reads TGTGCCAGCTCACTCAACTCGCAGGGATATTGGCCCCAGCATTTT.